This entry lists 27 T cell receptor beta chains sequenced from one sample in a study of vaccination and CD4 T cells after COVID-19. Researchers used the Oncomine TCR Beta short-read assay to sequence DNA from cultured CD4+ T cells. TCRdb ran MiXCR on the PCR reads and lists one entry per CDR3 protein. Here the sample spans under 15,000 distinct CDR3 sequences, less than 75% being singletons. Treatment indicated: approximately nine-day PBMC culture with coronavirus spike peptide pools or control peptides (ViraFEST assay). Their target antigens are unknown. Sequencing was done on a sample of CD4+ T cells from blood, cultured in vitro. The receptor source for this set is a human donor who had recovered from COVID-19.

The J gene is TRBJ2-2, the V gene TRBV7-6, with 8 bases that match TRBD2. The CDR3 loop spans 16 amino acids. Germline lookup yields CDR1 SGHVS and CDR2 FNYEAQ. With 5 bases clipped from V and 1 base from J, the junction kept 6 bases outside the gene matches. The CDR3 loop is CASSPNLAGNTGELFF. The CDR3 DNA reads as TGTGCCAGCAGCCCAAACCTAGCGGGGAACACCGGGGAGCTGTTTTTT.

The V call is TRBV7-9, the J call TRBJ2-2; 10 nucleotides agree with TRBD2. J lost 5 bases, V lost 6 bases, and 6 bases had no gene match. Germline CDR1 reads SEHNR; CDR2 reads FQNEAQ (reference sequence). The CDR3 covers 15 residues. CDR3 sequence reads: CASSYLAGVTGELFF. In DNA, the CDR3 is TGTGCCAGCAGTTACCTAGCGGGAGTTACCGGGGAGCTGTTTTTT.

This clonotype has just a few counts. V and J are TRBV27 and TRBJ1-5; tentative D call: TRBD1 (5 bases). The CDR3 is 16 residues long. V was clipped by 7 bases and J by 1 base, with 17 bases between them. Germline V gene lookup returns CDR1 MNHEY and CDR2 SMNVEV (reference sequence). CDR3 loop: CASTPRGSVSNQPQHF. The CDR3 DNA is TGTGCCAGCACCCCAAGGGGATCGGTGAGCAATCAGCCCCAGCATTTT.

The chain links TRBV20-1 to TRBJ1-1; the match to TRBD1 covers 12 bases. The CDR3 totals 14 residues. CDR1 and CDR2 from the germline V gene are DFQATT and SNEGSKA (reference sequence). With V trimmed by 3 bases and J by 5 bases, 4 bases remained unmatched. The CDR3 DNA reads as TGCAGTGCTAGCCGGGACAGGGGGCCGACTGAAGCTTTCTTT. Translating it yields CSASRDRGPTEAFF.

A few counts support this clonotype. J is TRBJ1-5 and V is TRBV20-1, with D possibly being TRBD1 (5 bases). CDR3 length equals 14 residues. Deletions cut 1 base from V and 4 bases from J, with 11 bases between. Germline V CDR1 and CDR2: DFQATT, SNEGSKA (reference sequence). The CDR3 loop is CSARVAGQNQPQHF. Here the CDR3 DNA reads TGCAGTGCTAGAGTTGCAGGGCAAAATCAGCCCCAGCATTTT.

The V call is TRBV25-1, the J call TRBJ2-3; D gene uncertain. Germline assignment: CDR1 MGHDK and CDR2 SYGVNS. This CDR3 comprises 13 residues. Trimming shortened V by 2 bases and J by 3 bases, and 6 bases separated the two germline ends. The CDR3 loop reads CASSERVTDTQYF. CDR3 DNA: TGTGCCAGCAGTGAAAGAGTTACAGATACGCAGTATTTT.

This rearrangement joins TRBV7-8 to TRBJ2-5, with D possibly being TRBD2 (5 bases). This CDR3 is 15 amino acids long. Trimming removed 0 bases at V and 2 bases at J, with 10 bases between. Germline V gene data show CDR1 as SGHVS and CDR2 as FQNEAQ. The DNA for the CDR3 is TGTGCCAGCAGCTTAGCGCGGGCAGCTCAAGAGACCCAGTACTTC. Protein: CASSLARAAQETQYF. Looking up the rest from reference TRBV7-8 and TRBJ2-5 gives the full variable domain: GAGVSQSPRYKVAKRGQDVALRCDPISGHVSLFWYQQALGQGPEFLTYFQNEAQLDKSGLPSDRFFAERPEGSVSTLKIQRTQQEDSAVYLCASSLARAAQETQYFGPGTRLLVL.

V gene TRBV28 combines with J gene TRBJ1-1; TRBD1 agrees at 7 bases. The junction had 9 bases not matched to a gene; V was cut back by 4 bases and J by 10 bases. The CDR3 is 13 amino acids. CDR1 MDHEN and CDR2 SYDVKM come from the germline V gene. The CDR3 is CASSSTDREVAFF. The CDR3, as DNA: TGTGCCAGCAGTTCCACCGACAGGGAGGTAGCTTTCTTT. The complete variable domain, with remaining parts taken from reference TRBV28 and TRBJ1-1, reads DVKVTQSSRYLVKRTGEKVFLECVQDMDHENMFWYRQDPGLGLRLIYFSYDVKMKEKGDIPEGYSVSREKKERFSLILESASTNQTSMYLCASSSTDREVAFFGQGTRLTVV.

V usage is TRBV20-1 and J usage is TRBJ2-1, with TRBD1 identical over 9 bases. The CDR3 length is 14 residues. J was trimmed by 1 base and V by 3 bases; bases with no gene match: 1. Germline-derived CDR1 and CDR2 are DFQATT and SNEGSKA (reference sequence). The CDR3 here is CSARGQGSYNEQFF. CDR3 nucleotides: TGCAGTGCTAGGGGACAGGGTTCCTACAATGAGCAGTTCTTC.

The CDR3 region has the DNA TGTGCCAGCAGTCCCCCCGGGTCCGTTACCCATGAAAAACTGTTTTTT. Encoded protein: CASSPPGSVTHEKLFF. The gene calls are TRBV28 and TRBJ1-4; unclear D gene. The CDR3 extends over 16 amino acids. Germline lookup yields CDR1 MDHEN and CDR2 SYDVKM. With 5 bases removed from V and 6 bases from J, the gap between germline ends came to 19 bases.

CDR3 bases: TGTGCCAGCAGCTTAGGCCAGGGGGGATCATACGAGCAGTACTTC. Amino acid sequence: CASSLGQGGSYEQYF. This rearrangement joins TRBV7-2 to TRBJ2-7, with D possibly matching TRBD1 (7 bases). V was trimmed by 1 base and J by 4 bases, leaving 14 bases between them. Germline V gene lookup returns CDR1 SGHTA and CDR2 FQGNSA. CDR3 length: 15 amino acids.

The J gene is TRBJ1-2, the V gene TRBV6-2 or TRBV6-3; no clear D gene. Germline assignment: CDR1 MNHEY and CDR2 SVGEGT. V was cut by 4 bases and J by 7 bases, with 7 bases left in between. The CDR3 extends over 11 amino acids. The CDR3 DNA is TGTGCCAGCAGTTCCGTATCTGGCTACACCTTC. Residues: CASSSVSGYTF.

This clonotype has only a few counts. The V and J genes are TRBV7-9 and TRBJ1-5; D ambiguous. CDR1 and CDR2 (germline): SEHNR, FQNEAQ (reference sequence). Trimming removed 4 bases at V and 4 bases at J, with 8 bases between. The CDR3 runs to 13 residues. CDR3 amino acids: CASSSGLNQPQHF. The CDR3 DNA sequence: TGTGCCAGCAGCTCGGGCCTTAATCAGCCCCAGCATTTT.

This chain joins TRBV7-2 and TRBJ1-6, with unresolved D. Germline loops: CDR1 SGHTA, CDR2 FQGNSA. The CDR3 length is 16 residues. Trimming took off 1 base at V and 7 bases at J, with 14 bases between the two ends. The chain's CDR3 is CASSLGPPGLNSPLHF. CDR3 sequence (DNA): TGTGCCAGCAGCTTAGGTCCGCCAGGCCTAAATTCACCCCTCCACTTT.

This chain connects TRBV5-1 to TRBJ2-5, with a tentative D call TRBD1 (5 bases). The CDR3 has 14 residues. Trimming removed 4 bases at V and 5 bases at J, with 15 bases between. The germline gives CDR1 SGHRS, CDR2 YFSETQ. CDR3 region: CASSRARVGETQYF. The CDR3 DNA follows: TGCGCCAGCAGCCGTGCCAGGGTAGGGGAGACCCAGTACTTC.

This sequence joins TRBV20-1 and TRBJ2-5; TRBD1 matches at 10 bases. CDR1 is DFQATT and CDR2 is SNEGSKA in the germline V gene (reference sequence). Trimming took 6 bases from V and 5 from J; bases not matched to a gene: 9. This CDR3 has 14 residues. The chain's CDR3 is CSAAGTGVGETQYF. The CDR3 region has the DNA TGCAGTGCAGCGGGGACAGGGGTTGGGGAGACCCAGTACTTC.

The CDR3 loop reads CASSLVGTYNEQFF. The CDR3 nucleotides are TGTGCCAGCAGCTTGGTAGGAACATACAATGAGCAGTTCTTC. The V and J genes are TRBV5-4 and TRBJ2-1; D remains ambiguous. The V and J ends lost 0 bases and 4 bases respectively, with 8 bases between them. This CDR3 contains 14 residues. CDR1 is SGHNT and CDR2 is YYREEE in the germline V gene (reference sequence).

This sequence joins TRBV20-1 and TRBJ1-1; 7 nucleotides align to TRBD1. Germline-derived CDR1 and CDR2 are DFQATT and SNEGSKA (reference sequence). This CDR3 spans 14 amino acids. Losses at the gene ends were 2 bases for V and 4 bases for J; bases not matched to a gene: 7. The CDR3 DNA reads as TGCAGTGCTAGACCGCAGACAGGGATCACTGAAGCTTTCTTT. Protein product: CSARPQTGITEAFF.

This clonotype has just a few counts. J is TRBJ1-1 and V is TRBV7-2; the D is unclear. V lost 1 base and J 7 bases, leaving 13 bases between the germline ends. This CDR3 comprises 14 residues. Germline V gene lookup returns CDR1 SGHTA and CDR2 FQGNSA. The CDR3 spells CASSLVSDVNEAFF. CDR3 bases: TGTGCCAGCAGCTTAGTGTCTGATGTAAATGAAGCTTTCTTT.

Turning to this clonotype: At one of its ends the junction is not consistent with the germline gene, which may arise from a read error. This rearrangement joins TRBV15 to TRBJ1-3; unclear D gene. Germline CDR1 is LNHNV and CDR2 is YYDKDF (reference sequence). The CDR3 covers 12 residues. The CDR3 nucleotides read TGTGCCACCAGCGACCCGCTAAACGCCATATATTTT. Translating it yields CATSDPLNAIYF.

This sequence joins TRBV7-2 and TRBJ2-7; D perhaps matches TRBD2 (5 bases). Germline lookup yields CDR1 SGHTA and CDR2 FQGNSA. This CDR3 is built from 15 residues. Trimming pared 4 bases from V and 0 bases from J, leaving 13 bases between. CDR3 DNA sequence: TGTGCCAGCAGCTACCGGAGCGGAAACTCCTACGAGCAGTACTTC. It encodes CASSYRSGNSYEQYF.

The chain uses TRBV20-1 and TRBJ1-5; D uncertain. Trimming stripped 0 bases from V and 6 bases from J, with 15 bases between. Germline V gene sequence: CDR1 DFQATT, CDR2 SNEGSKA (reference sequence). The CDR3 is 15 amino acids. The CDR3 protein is CSARDSGPWIQPQHF. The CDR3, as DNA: TGCAGTGCTAGAGACTCCGGACCATGGATTCAGCCCCAGCATTTT.

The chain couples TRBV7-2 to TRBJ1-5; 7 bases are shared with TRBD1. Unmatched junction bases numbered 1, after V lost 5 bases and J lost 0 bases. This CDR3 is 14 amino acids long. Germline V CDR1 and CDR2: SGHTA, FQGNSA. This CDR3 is CASSTGDSNQPQHF. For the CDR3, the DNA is TGTGCCAGCAGCACAGGGGATAGCAATCAGCCCCAGCATTTT.

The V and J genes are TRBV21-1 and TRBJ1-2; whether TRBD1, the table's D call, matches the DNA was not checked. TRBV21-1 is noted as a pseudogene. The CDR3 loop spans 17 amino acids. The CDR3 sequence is CASSSKTGTPANYGYTF. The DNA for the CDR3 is TGTGCCAGCAGCAGTAAAACCGGGACACCTGCTAACTATGGCTACACCTTC.

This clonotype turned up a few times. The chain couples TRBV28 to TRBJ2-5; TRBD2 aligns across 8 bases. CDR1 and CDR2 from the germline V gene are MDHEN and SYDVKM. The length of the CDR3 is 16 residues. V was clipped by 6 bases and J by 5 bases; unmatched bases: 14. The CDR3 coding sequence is TGTGCCAGCAGGCGACCGGGACTAGGCCTCCTCGAGACCCAGTACTTC. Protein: CASRRPGLGLLETQYF. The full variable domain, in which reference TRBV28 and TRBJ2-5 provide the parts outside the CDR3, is DVKVTQSSRYLVKRTGEKVFLECVQDMDHENMFWYRQDPGLGLRLIYFSYDVKMKEKGDIPEGYSVSREKKERFSLILESASTNQTSMYLCASRRPGLGLLETQYFGPGTRLLVL.

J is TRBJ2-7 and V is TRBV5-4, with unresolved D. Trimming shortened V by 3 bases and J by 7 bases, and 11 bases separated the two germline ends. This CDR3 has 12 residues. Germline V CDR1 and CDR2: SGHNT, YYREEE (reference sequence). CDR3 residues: CASSSPLGEQYF. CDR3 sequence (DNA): TGTGCCAGCAGCTCCCCTCTAGGTGAGCAGTACTTC.

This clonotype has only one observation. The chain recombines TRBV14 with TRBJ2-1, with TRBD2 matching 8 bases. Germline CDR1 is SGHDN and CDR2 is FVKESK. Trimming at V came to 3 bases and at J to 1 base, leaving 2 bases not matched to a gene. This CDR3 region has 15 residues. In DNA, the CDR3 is TGTGCCAGCAGCCAGGTAGCGGGGTCCTACAATGAGCAGTTCTTC. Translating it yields CASSQVAGSYNEQFF.